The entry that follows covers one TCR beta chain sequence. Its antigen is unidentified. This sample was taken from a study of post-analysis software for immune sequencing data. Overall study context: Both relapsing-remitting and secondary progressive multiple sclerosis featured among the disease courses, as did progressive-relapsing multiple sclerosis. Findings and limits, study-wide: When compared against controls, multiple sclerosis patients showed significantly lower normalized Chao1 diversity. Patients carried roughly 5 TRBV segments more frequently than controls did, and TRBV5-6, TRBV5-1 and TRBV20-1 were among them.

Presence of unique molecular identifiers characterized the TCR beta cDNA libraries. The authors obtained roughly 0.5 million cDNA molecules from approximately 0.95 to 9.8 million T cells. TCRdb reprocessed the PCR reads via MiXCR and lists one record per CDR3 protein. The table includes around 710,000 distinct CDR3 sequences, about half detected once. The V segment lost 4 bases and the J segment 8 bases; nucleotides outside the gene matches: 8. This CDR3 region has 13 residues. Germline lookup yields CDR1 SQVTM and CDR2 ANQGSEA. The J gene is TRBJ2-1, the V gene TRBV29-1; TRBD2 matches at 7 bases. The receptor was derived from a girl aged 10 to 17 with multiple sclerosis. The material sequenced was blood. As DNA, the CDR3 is TGCAGCGTTGGCCGGGCGGGAGCGCATGAGCAGTTCTTC. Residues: CSVGRAGAHEQFF.